Listed below are T cell receptor beta chains from one sample, sequenced in a study of T cells in narcolepsy. Only in-frame clones appear in the TCRdb table, and some are missing; sequencing was by immunoSEQ multiplex PCR. The profile shows approximately 40,000 clones, 70% to 90% of them singletons. The sample taken for sequencing was CD45RA- memory CD4+ T cells from PBMCs. The source of these receptors is a human donor with narcolepsy. Both conserved end residues are part of each CDR3. A D gene is named only where the DNA matches it firmly.

CDR3aa,CDR3nt,v_gene,len,d_gene,j_gene
CASSPGRMREQFF,TGCGCCAGCAGCCCCGGGAGAATGCGTGAGCAGTTCTTC,TRBV5-1,13,NA,TRBJ2-1
CASSNGQGAAVSNEKLFF,TGTGCCAGTAGCAATGGACAGGGGGCGGCTGTGTCTAATGAAAAACTGTTTTTT,TRBV19,18,TRBD1,TRBJ1-4
CASSSGGEAFF,TGTGCCAGCAGTTCAGGCGGTGAAGCTTTCTTT,TRBV6-5,11,NA,TRBJ1-1
CASSSTGGYGYTF,TGCGCCAGCAGCAGTACAGGGGGTTATGGCTACACCTTC,TRBV4-1,13,TRBD1,TRBJ1-2
CASSWMGDTYEQYF,TGTGCCAGCAGTTGGATGGGGGACACCTACGAGCAGTACTTC,TRBV6-6,14,NA,TRBJ2-7
CASSEPGGGAQHF,TGTGCCAGCAGTGAACCAGGCGGCGGGGCCCAGCATTTT,TRBV6-1,13,NA,TRBJ1-5
CASSFSLEGVRGEQFF,TGTGCCAGCAGCTTTAGCCTAGAGGGTGTTCGAGGTGAGCAGTTCTTC,TRBV7-2,16,NA,TRBJ2-1
CASSLGVNAGELFF,TGTGCCAGCAGCTTGGGCGTGAACGCCGGGGAGCTGTTTTTT,TRBV5-4,14,NA,TRBJ2-2
CASSDASPLHF,TGTGCCAGCAGTGATGCTTCACCCCTCCACTTT,TRBV6-1,11,NA,TRBJ1-6
CASSWEDYGYTF,TGTGCCAGCAGCTGGGAGGACTATGGCTACACCTTC,TRBV11-2,12,NA,TRBJ1-2
CASSSLGNTEAFF,TGTGCCAGCAGTTCCCTAGGGAACACTGAAGCTTTCTTT,TRBV6-5,13,NA,TRBJ1-1